This TCR beta chain was documented in a study of cytomegalovirus exposure and HLA in healthy donors (TCRdb year 2017). Describing the broader study: An earlier analysis of several hundred of the donors reported about 280 Gb of sequence data and around 100 million unique TCR beta sequences obtained from approximately 180 million T cells. Among about 390 genotyped donors of the cohort, an average of roughly 240,000 unique TCR beta nucleotide sequences were sequenced per donor, roughly 18% of them non-productive. In a later analysis, previously published TCR beta repertoires from roughly 710 donors were re-analyzed and high-resolution HLA genotyping was added so that TCR occurrence patterns could be studied. The number of typed donors differed by locus: about 629-640 for A, B, C, DRB1 and DQB1; 522 for DQA1; some 610 for DPA1; and around 450 for DPB1. An early release covering 550 to 700 HLA-typed donors comprised approximately 290 gigabases of sequencing data and roughly 85 million unique TCR sequences. The study used immunosequencing to profile the T cell repertoires of 666 subjects and linked those repertoires to cytomegalovirus serostatus. Class I and class II HLA loci were covered by the typing at four-digit resolution. The study was designed to test whether signatures of past pathogen exposure could be identified by cataloging public T cell receptors. Of the 300 to 500 genotyped donors, 81% were placed in the genetic ancestry cluster associated with self-reported Caucasian donors. In addition to the first cohort of roughly 700 subjects, a separate validation cohort of 120 different subjects was used. In the later analysis, no new phenotypic data were used to find candidate immune exposures; instead, reliance was placed on TCR beta sequences and their occurrence across donors. In an earlier analysis of more than 550 of the donors, high-throughput TCR beta sequencing was used to judge whether each TCR beta V gene segment behaved as functional or pseudogenic. All discovery cohort repertoires had been generated using a single sequencing platform. High-throughput TCR immunosequencing, statistical association of individual TCRs with disease status, and machine learning were combined to predict cytomegalovirus infection status. Because of strong linkage in the cohort, a handful of DR-DQ haplotypes were treated as single units for association and clustering. Genome-wide SNP genotypes for about 60% of the roughly 700 donors were used in a later genetic analysis, which treated that subset as a discovery cohort. Donor age, sex, ethnicity and CMV serostatus were compiled alongside the repertoire data. Overall study outcomes, separate from this receptor: In a later genetic analysis, fewer N-insertions in productive TCRs were reported among donors in an Asian-associated ancestry cluster than the roughly 710-donor mean. Three of the identified cytomegalovirus-associated TCR beta chains were confirmed in vitro to be specific for cytomegalovirus antigens. A further reported finding was that TCR beta sequences accurately predicted the HLA-A and HLA-B alleles for most subjects in the first cohort. In a later analysis, about 17,000 TCR beta sequences were associated with specific HLA alleles at a false discovery rate of 0.05. According to a later analysis, parvovirus B19, influenza, CMV and Epstein-Barr virus appeared linked to several top co-occurrence clusters. The authors suggested that the approach could potentially be extended to other disease states and immunological phenotypes. Correlated functional status among segregating V segments might reflect linkage disequilibrium, but an unknown experimental factor could not be ruled out. Because counts were too low, seventeen rarely observed V segments, including chromosome 9 orphons, were excluded from the earlier analysis of 587 of the donors. A later genetic analysis associated a missense DCLRE1C variant with V-gene and J-gene trimming of TCR beta chains, and an independent cohort replicated the association. The cohort was sequenced for TCR beta chains only, and without alpha or paired-chain data the features that could be detected were limited. A later analysis found that TCR association rates varied across HLA loci, with DRB1 alleles showing the most associated TCRs and HLA-C alleles the fewest. Strong co-occurrence of HLA alleles, especially DR and DQ, made assigning TCR associations to individual alleles difficult. Sequencing depth was assumed to be roughly uniform across donors in the presence/absence analyses, though that assumption may not hold. Because HLA typing was missing for some donors at each locus, association tests included only the typed subset. The sequencing pipeline was judged likely to have produced a cluster of highly shared sequence variants as a technical artifact. An earlier analysis of around 600 of the donors showed that most TCR beta V segments appeared in productive rearrangements either about 90% or about 30% of the time, which broadly matched IMGT annotations. Compared with equally common non-associated chains, HLA-associated TCR beta chains in a later analysis were more clonally expanded and had lower generation probabilities. In a later analysis, most CMV-associated TCR beta chains were found to appear HLA-restricted, with HLA associations seemingly driven largely by CMV exposure. Because the 87-base-pair reads could not distinguish some IMGT-functional V segments, including TRBV6-2 and TRBV6-3, those segments were excluded. The study gave a list of 150 to 200 TCR beta chains associated with cytomegalovirus. The classifier was reported to diagnose cytomegalovirus status with high specificity and sensitivity in both the original and validation cohorts. While some public TCRs were present in many individuals, most TCR sequences turned up only very rarely across donors. Immune exposure information for the cohort was limited to CMV serostatus.

The cohort was made up of about 670 healthy bone marrow donors. At the time of sampling, all cohort members were nominally healthy, though unrecorded immune exposures were likely present. The donor tested CMV seronegative and was one of the 352 seronegative cohort members. Every donor gave a peripheral blood sample, and the peripheral blood mononuclear cells from that sample were used for TCR beta sequencing. Genomic DNA was extracted from the blood cell samples with the Qiagen DNeasy Blood Extraction Kit. CDR1 and CDR2 were assigned from the germline V gene as MDHEN and SYDVKM. Measured from the cysteine to the phenylalanine, the CDR3 is 16 residues long. Of the read, only the CDR3 DNA is kept; its 48 bases are in frame from base 1. Here V drops 5 bases and J drops 6 bases, and the junction holds 10 bases not matched to any gene. As regards this clone: The specificity of this receptor is unknown. Base qualities are not recorded, but no much larger clone differs from it by a single base.

Receptor amplification or capture employed the immunoSEQ multiplex PCR assay. For the multiplex PCR, a mixture combining 60 forward primers for TCR Vbeta segments and 13 reverse primers for TCR Jbeta segments was used. Amplification of the CDR3 region of rearranged TCR beta genes was performed with a multiplex PCR assay on genomic DNA. Amplified TCR beta libraries were sequenced as 87-base-pair reads on the Illumina HiSeq System. Under the source paper's analysis protocol: Across the roughly 700 repertoires, a later analysis counted 75 million to 90 million unique TCR beta chains, approximately 10 million of which were shared by at least two donors. To remove PCR and sequencing errors, raw reads were error-corrected and collapsed into unique sequences using a nearest-neighbor algorithm that merged closely related sequences. To assign V, D and J gene segments, CDR3 sequences were aligned to IMGT reference sequences. Each retained sequence needed at least a six-nucleotide match to both a V gene segment and a J gene segment. Rearrangements were called productive when the CDR3 lacked stop codons and stayed in frame with V and J; all others were non-productive. CDR3 was defined by IMGT convention, running from the second conserved V-encoded cysteine to the conserved J-encoded phenylalanine. In an earlier analysis of approximately 500 of the donors, sequences lacking an unambiguous match to a single V gene segment were excluded. An earlier analysis of 587 of the donors called V segments functional above 56.7% productive rearrangements and segregating when the between-donor standard deviation exceeded 5%. A statistical classification framework was built for diagnosing cytomegalovirus status from the catalog of TCR beta chain sequences. In a later analysis, V and J genes were assigned by comparing TCR nucleotide sequences against IMGT/GENE-DB human TR gene sequences. The TCRdist pipeline was used in a later analysis to assign CDR3 sequences and most-parsimonious VDJ recombination scenarios. A later analysis defined each TCR beta chain by its CDR3 amino acid sequence plus V-gene family, and excluded reads lacking a unique V-gene family. As a way to deal with suspected cross-contamination and a sequencing artifact, a later analysis dropped 450 to 700 nucleotide sequences that were highly shared and had low generation probability. In a later analysis, a clonal expansion index was calculated for each public chain from normalized within-repertoire ranks of inferred template counts. In a later analysis, generation probabilities were computed with a VDJ recombination model fitted to out-of-frame rearrangements, and the resulting probabilities were checked against IGoR. Hypergeometric tests were used in a later analysis to score TCR-TCR, TCR-HLA and TCR-CMV co-occurrence, with a repertoire-size bias correction applied to the TCR pairs. A later analysis estimated false discovery rates by permuting HLA or CMV assignments 20 times. In a later analysis, co-occurring TCRs were grouped with DBSCAN, and TCRdist sequence similarity was added when clustering was performed within HLA-allele-positive subsets. Repertoires with fewer than 30,000 or more than 120,000 public chains, plus five repertoires with anomalous nucleotide sharing, were excluded from co-occurrence clustering. The source is immuneACCESS, and TCRdb retained only in-frame sequences with V and J called. Part of the clones is not carried over; for the studies checked, unresolved V genes explain less than half of this, and the remainder is unexplained. V and J calls and clone size are given by that table; D and trimming were obtained from the DNA. The sample includes 77,000 or so clones, with around 75% observed a single time. The ten biggest clones cover 7.2% of the sample.

This sequence originates from a woman aged 40 to 50 in good health and CMV-seronegative. Material for sequencing was PBMCs. Here the chain combines TRBV28 and TRBJ2-7; the central 13 bases match TRBD2. The DNA is TGTGCCAGCAGTGCAACTAGCGGGAGGGAGTTGTTCGAGCAGTACTTC. It translates to CASSATSGRELFEQYF.